The sequence of this T cell receptor beta chain was determined in a study of high-grade serous ovarian cancer treatment subgroups. In the study overall: Mean per sample: approximately 13,000 reads, around 7,100 unique TCR beta rearrangements.

This CDR3 region has 16 residues. Germline CDR1 SGHTA, CDR2 FQGNSA. Trimming at V came to 5 bases and at J to 3 bases, leaving 8 bases not matched to a gene. Tumor tissue was taken before any definitive surgery or chemotherapy was given. Sequencing was performed with immunoSEQ multiplex PCR; in TCRdb, only in-frame clones are kept and a portion is missing. The profile shows under 10,000 clones, 76% of them singletons. The chain links TRBV7-2 to TRBJ2-3, with 10 bases lining up with TRBD2. The TCR comes from a human donor with high-grade serous ovarian cancer. Material for sequencing was tumor tissue. The CDR3 DNA reads as TGTGCCAGCAGCACTACTAGCGGGGTCGGTACAGATACGCAGTATTTT. Its protein is CASSTTSGVGTDTQYF.